These 15 T cell receptor beta chains were sequenced from one sample in a study of cytomegalovirus exposure and HLA in healthy donors. The PCR employed 60 Vbeta primers together with 13 Jbeta primers. Sequenced by immunoSEQ multiplex PCR; TCRdb stores in-frame clones only, minus some. The sample has over 100,000 clones, around 60% seen once. The specimen sequenced was PBMCs. The source is a man in his forties or fifties in good health and CMV-seropositive.

The chain joins TRBV9 to TRBJ2-1; 9 positions match TRBD1. The V gene's germline CDR1 is SGDLS and CDR2 YYNGEE. Trimming removed 7 bases from V and 2 bases from J; junction bases left unmatched: 7. This CDR3 contains 15 residues. In nucleotides, the CDR3 is TGTGCCAGCGCTAGTGGGACAGGGCCCTACAATGAGCAGTTCTTC. This sequence encodes CASASGTGPYNEQFF. Looking up the rest from reference TRBV9 and TRBJ2-1 gives the full variable domain: DSGVTQTPKHLITATGQRVTLRCSPRSGDLSVYWYQQSLDQGLQFLIQYYNGEERAKGNILERFSAQQFPDLHSELNLSSLELGDSALYFCASASGTGPYNEQFFGPGTRLTVL.

This clone was detected only a few times. V usage is TRBV11-2 and J usage is TRBJ2-7; 10 nucleotides line up with TRBD2. V dropped 1 base and J dropped 6; count of bases not matched to a gene: 15. Germline V CDR1 and CDR2: SGHAT, FQNNGV. CDR3 length equals 18 residues. CDR3: CASSLVYASGGPSGEQYF. CDR3 sequence (DNA): TGTGCCAGCAGCTTAGTTTACGCTAGCGGGGGCCCCTCGGGCGAGCAGTACTTC.

The rearrangement links TRBV11-2 to TRBJ2-5, with D possibly being TRBD2 (6 bases). The J call is doubtful: the DNA matches TRBJ2-7 better. The CDR3 spans 14 residues. The germline V gene has CDR1 SGHAT and CDR2 FQNNGV. Here the CDR3 reads CASSLAPTSYEQYF. The DNA of the CDR3 is TGTGCCAGCAGTCTAGCGCCGACCTCCTACGAGCAGTACTTC.

The J gene is TRBJ2-2, the V gene TRBV10-3; 9 bases fit TRBD2. Germline trimming cut 6 bases from V and 3 bases from J; bases unmatched to any gene: 8. There are 16 residues in the CDR3. CDR1 ENHRY and CDR2 SYGVKD come from the germline V gene. The DNA of the CDR3 is TGTGCCATCAGGCCCGGGACTAGCTATGACACCGGGGAGCTGTTTTTT. As protein: CAIRPGTSYDTGELFF.

This clone occurred a few times. J is TRBJ1-3 and V is TRBV6-5, with D unresolved. This CDR3 spans 13 amino acids. The germline gives CDR1 MNHEY, CDR2 SVGAGI. Trimming removed 6 bases from V and 1 base from J, with 7 bases in between. The CDR3 here is CASSTPSGNTIYF. The CDR3 nucleotides are TGTGCCAGCAGCACTCCGTCTGGAAACACCATATATTTT.

The V and J genes are TRBV5-4 and TRBJ1-3, with TRBD1 as a possible D gene (5 bases). The CDR3 sequence is 18 residues long. The V end lost 0 bases, the J end lost 2 bases, and 18 bases lay between the germline ends. CDR1 is SGHNT, CDR2 YYREEE, per germline (reference sequence). DNA for the CDR3: TGTGCCAGCAGCTTGGACGGAACAGGCTCTTTTCCTGGAAACACCATATATTTT. Protein product: CASSLDGTGSFPGNTIYF.

The chain has TRBV11-2 and TRBJ2-1; D might be TRBD1 or TRBD2, each matching 9 bases. The CDR3 length is 20 residues. The V end was cut by 4 bases, the J end by 8 bases, with 33 bases between. Germline values: CDR1 SGHAT, CDR2 FQNNGV. CDR3 region: CASSSEWGTGRRSGRHEQFF. Here the CDR3 DNA reads TGTGCCAGCAGCTCAGAGTGGGGGACAGGGAGGAGAAGCGGGAGGCATGAGCAGTTCTTC.

There are a few counts of this clone. The DNA for the CDR3 is TGTGCCAGCAGTTTACCCGGGGGGGCGAAAACTGAAGCTTTCTTT. It codes for CASSLPGGAKTEAFF. This sequence joins TRBV28 and TRBJ1-1; D may be TRBD1 (6 bases). Germline CDR1 reads MDHEN; CDR2 reads SYDVKM. The CDR3 totals 15 residues. The V end lost 2 bases, the J end lost 5 bases, and 15 bases lay between the germline ends.

The chain recombines TRBV6-1 with TRBJ2-1, with a weak D call TRBD1 (6 bases). The length of the CDR3 is 14 residues. CDR1 and CDR2 from the germline V gene are MNHNS and SASEGT. With 4 bases removed from V and 9 bases from J, the gap between germline ends came to 16 bases. This CDR3 is CASSAIQGSTEQFF. The CDR3 DNA reads TGTGCCAGCAGTGCTATTCAGGGGTCCACTGAGCAGTTCTTC.

The genes are TRBV7-3 and TRBJ2-1; 7 bases are shared with TRBD2. Germline CDR1 is SGHTA and CDR2 is FQGTGA. V lost 4 bases to trimming and J lost 6 bases; unmatched junction nucleotides: 3. This CDR3 contains 13 residues. The DNA for the CDR3 is TGTGCCAGCAGCTCCCGCGGGGGCAATGAGCAGTTCTTC. As protein: CASSSRGGNEQFF. The full variable domain, in which reference TRBV7-3 and TRBJ2-1 provide the parts outside the CDR3, is GAGVSQTPSNKVTEKGKYVELRCDPISGHTALYWYRQSLGQGPEFLIYFQGTGAADDSGLPNDRFFAVRPEGSVSTLKIQRTERGDSAVYLCASSSRGGNEQFFGPGTRLTVL.

This clone was detected only a few times. The V and J genes are TRBV30 and TRBJ2-3; 7 positions match TRBD1. The CDR3 is 15 residues long. The germline V gene encodes CDR1 GTSNPN and CDR2 SVGIG (reference sequence). V trimming: 2 bases; J trimming: 3 bases; junction bases outside the gene matches: 8. The CDR3: CAWSLVGTETDTQYF. CDR3 nucleotide sequence: TGTGCCTGGAGTTTGGTGGGGACAGAGACAGATACGCAGTATTTT.

The rearrangement joins TRBV5-6 to TRBJ2-3, with D possibly TRBD1 on 5 matching bases. The germline V and J ends were trimmed by 2 bases and 2 bases, with 12 bases remaining between them. The CDR3 is 15 residues long. Germline assignment: CDR1 SGHDT and CDR2 YYEEEE. This chain's CDR3 is CASSFPSRDTDTQYF. The CDR3 bases are TGTGCCAGCAGCTTTCCCAGCAGGGACACAGATACGCAGTATTTT.

The chain carries TRBV5-1 and TRBJ1-1; perhaps TRBD1 as D (5 bases). V was shortened by 6 bases and J by 8 bases, with 17 bases between the two germline ends. CDR3 length: 13 residues. Germline assignment: CDR1 SGHRS and CDR2 YFSETQ. The CDR3 loop reads CASTWSGFGEAFF. In DNA, the CDR3 is TGCGCCAGCACCTGGTCAGGGTTTGGGGAAGCTTTCTTT.

This chain joins TRBV19 and TRBJ1-6; 8 bases are shared with TRBD1. Losses at the gene ends were 5 bases for V and 6 bases for J; bases not matched to a gene: 9. The CDR3 totals 16 residues. The germline V gene has CDR1 LNHDA and CDR2 SQIVND (reference sequence). The DNA of the CDR3 is TGTGCCAGTAGTTCAGGGGGCGGGACAGCTAATTCACCCCTCCACTTT. This codes for CASSSGGGTANSPLHF.

The V and J genes are TRBV6-6 and TRBJ1-3, with a possible D match to TRBD1 (6 bases). CDR3 length equals 16 residues. The germline V and J ends were trimmed by 2 bases and 3 bases, with 14 bases remaining between them. The germline CDR1 and CDR2 sequences are MNHNY and SVGAGI (reference sequence). CDR3 sequence (DNA): TGTGCCAGCAGTTACGGGGGGGGGCCGGGTGGAAACACCATATATTTT. Translation gives CASSYGGGPGGNTIYF.